These 12 T cell receptor beta chains share one sample of origin, sequenced in a study of shared clonotypes between healthy human individuals. This table comes from immunoSEQ multiplex PCR, and its TCRdb copy is limited to in-frame clones, with some not included. The sample has 2.3 million or so clones, 85% to 95% seen once. Source material: naive CD4+ T cells from PBMCs. Subset described: CD45RA+ positively selected. These receptor sequences come from a man aged 18 to 35 in good health. Some clones in this sample may be carry-over from other donors' samples.

V and J are TRBV2 and TRBJ2-7; 9 bases fit TRBD1. The CDR3 is 15 residues long. Germline V lookup: CDR1 SNHLY, CDR2 FYNNEI. V shed 6 bases and J 3 bases; nucleotides not matched to a gene: 9. CDR3 sequence (DNA): TGTGCCAGCAGGGCTCTTAGGGACAGGGTCTACGAGCAGTACTTC. Translating gives CASRALRDRVYEQYF.

The chain carries TRBV11-2 and TRBJ2-7; 7 nucleotides align to TRBD1. V lost 1 base, J lost 8 bases, and 8 bases stayed unmatched. This CDR3 contains 14 residues. Germline V gene sequence: CDR1 SGHAT, CDR2 FQNNGV. For the CDR3, the DNA is TGTGCCAGCAGCTTAGGGGGGACAGTCAAAAAGCAGTACTTC. Amino acid sequence: CASSLGGTVKKQYF.

The genes are TRBV6-4 and TRBJ2-5, with 8 bases that match TRBD2. The junction had 8 bases not matched to a gene; V was cut back by 4 bases and J by 4 bases. The CDR3 consists of 15 residues. Germline values: CDR1 MRHNA, CDR2 SNTAGT. The DNA for the CDR3 is TGTGCCAGCAGTGTCAGCGGGAGTCTCACAGAGACCCAGTACTTC. This encodes CASSVSGSLTETQYF.

V usage is TRBV15 and J usage is TRBJ2-1, with TRBD2 identical over 12 bases. CDR1 is LNHNV, CDR2 YYDKDF, per germline (reference sequence). The trim removed 2 bases at V and 9 bases at J, leaving 11 bases unmatched. This CDR3 has 17 residues. The DNA for the CDR3 is TGTGCCACCAGCAGATACCGACTAGCGGGAGAAGAGGGTGAGCAGTTCTTC. It specifies CATSRYRLAGEEGEQFF.

V is TRBV30 and J is TRBJ2-7; 8 bases match TRBD2. Germline-derived CDR1 and CDR2 are GTSNPN and SVGIG (reference sequence). Trimming removed 3 bases from V and 2 bases from J; junction bases left unmatched: 3. The CDR3 totals 13 residues. The CDR3 loop is CAWRAGGPYEQYF. Written as DNA, the CDR3 is TGTGCCTGGAGGGCGGGAGGCCCCTACGAGCAGTACTTC.

The CDR3 protein is CASSEYGGANVLTF. The DNA of the CDR3 is TGTGCCAGCAGTGAATATGGTGGGGCCAACGTCCTGACTTTC. The J gene is TRBJ2-6, the V gene TRBV6-1, with D unclear. V was pared by 2 bases and J by 3 bases, with 5 bases between. The CDR3 runs 14 residues. Germline assignment: CDR1 MNHNS and CDR2 SASEGT.

This chain links TRBV7-6 with TRBJ1-5; D perhaps matches TRBD1 (5 bases). Trimming removed 0 bases from V and 5 bases from J, with 11 bases in between. The CDR3 sequence is 15 residues long. The germline gives CDR1 SGHVS, CDR2 FNYEAQ. CDR3 DNA sequence: TGTGCCAGCAGCTTAGCCGGACATGCCGATCAGCCCCAGCATTTT. The encoded protein is CASSLAGHADQPQHF.

V gene TRBV7-2 combines with J gene TRBJ2-7; tentative D call: TRBD1 (6 bases). Germline lookup yields CDR1 SGHTA and CDR2 FQGNSA. The V end was cut by 2 bases, the J end by 1 base, with 9 bases between. The CDR3 extends over 14 amino acids. The CDR3, as DNA: TGTGCCAGCAGCTTAATGGGGGCATCCTACGAGCAGTACTTC. This sequence encodes CASSLMGASYEQYF.

The gene calls are TRBV5-1 and TRBJ2-2; maybe TRBD2 (5 bases). CDR1 SGHRS and CDR2 YFSETQ come from the germline V gene. V shed 0 bases and J shed 2 bases, with 11 bases lying between them. This CDR3 is built from 16 residues. The CDR3 loop reads CASSLGVGSNTGELFF. CDR3 DNA: TGCGCCAGCAGCTTGGGAGTAGGGAGCAACACCGGGGAGCTGTTTTTT. The full variable domain, its missing parts supplied by reference TRBV5-1 and TRBJ2-2, is KAGVTQTPRYLIKTRGQQVTLSCSPISGHRSVSWYQQTPGQGLQFLFEYFSETQRNKGNFPGRFSGRQFSNSRSEMNVSTLELGDSALYLCASSLGVGSNTGELFFGEGSRLTVL.

This sequence joins TRBV2 and TRBJ1-6, with 9 bases aligning to TRBD1. V lost 8 bases and J lost 7; bases outside the gene matches: 9. CDR3 length: 15 residues. CDR1 and CDR2 (germline): SNHLY, FYNNEI. The CDR3 DNA follows: TGTGCCAGCCTCGGGACAGGGTCTTGGAATTCACCCCTCCACTTT. Translating it yields CASLGTGSWNSPLHF.

This clone was recorded only once. The chain employs TRBV27 and TRBJ2-7, with 8 nucleotides matching TRBD2. The CDR3 loop spans 16 amino acids. CDR1 MNHEY and CDR2 SMNVEV come from the germline V gene (reference sequence). J was trimmed by 0 bases and V by 5 bases; bases with no gene match: 9. CDR3 sequence (DNA): TGTGCCAGCAGTCTGGACCGACTAGCGAACTCCTACGAGCAGTACTTC. This encodes CASSLDRLANSYEQYF.

V and J are TRBV29-1 and TRBJ1-2; maybe TRBD1 (6 bases). The CDR3 runs 11 residues. V shed 7 bases and J shed 4 bases, with 10 bases lying between them. The germline CDR1 and CDR2 sequences are SQVTM and ANQGSEA. The CDR3 sequence: CSASTGYGYTF. DNA of the CDR3: TGCAGCGCTTCGACAGGCTATGGCTACACCTTC. The full variable domain, rest sourced from reference TRBV29-1 and TRBJ1-2, is SAVISQKPSRDICQRGTSLTIQCQVDSQVTMMFWYRQQPGQSLTLIATANQGSEATYESGFVIDKFPISRPNLTFSTLTVSNMSPEDSSIYLCSASTGYGYTFGSGTRLTVV.